The following is a T cell receptor (beta chain) sequence with its context. Its antigen remains undetermined. No base-level quality is on record; no much larger clone is a single base apart. CDR1 and CDR2, per the germline V gene (reference sequence), are LNHDA and SQIVND. From cysteine to phenylalanine, the CDR3 is 16 amino acids long. The retained sequence is limited to the CDR3, 48 bases, with the frame set at the first base. V is pruned by 5 bases and J by 0 bases, leaving 6 bases of the junction without a gene match. This sample stems from a study of CD8+ T cells in alopecia areata (dated by TCRdb to 2016 to 2018). Context from the whole study: The study used high-throughput TCRbeta sequencing to examine T cell clonal expansion in alopecia areata, in both the C3H/HeJ mouse model and human patients. RNA was obtained with the PAXgene miRNA kit for fixed scalp, the miRNeasy kit for PBMCs, and the RNeasy kit for mouse skin. Scalp tissue and sorted CD4+ and CD8+ peripheral blood T cells from patchy and totalis/universalis alopecia areata patients and from healthy controls were covered by human TCRbeta sequencing. TCRbeta CDR3 regions were amplified by immunoSEQ multiplex PCR using 35 Vbeta forward and 13 Jbeta reverse primers. Scalp clonality was compared among normal scalp (n=4), patchy alopecia areata scalp (n=8), and alopecia totalis/universalis scalp (n=8). Beyond this particular receptor, the publication reports: Compared with normal scalp, lesional scalp had higher clonality and more expanded CD8+ clones, particularly in alopecia totalis/universalis, a pattern that suggests antigenic drive. TCR sequences shared between patients were less clear than in mice, possibly partly because of HLA diversity in the patient population. Unlike mouse skin, where gammadelta T cells dominate, normal human skin contains resident alphabeta T cells that get sequenced too, which complicates analysis of the scalp TCR repertoire.

PBMCs were isolated by density centrifugation and stained for CD3, CD4 and CD8, and CD4+ and CD8+ T cells were sorted on a FACSAria. Scalp biopsies and blood samples were obtained from unaffected controls. The library was obtained by the immunoSEQ multiplex PCR assay. To provide template for TCR sequencing, every sample had RNA extracted and reverse transcribed into cDNA. SuperScript III was used to make first-strand cDNA, primed with a 2:1 mix of oligo-dT and random hexamers. A synthetic immune receptor repertoire was used to assess amplification bias, and residual bias was removed computationally. Under the source paper's analysis protocol: Raw reads were preprocessed to remove errors, and CDR3 was defined by IMGT conventions from the conserved cysteine to phenylalanine. To get clonality, Shannon entropy was normalized by log2 of the number of productive unique TCRs and the result was subtracted from 1. Whether scalp clones were CD4 or CD8 was inferred by matching scalp TCRbeta sequences against CD4 and CD8 repertoires sorted from blood. TCRdb limited this immuneACCESS table to in-frame rearrangements with V and J called. A share of clones is missing; checked studies link under half to unresolved V genes, and the rest is unexplained. The V and J calls and clone size come from that table; D and trimming were worked out from the DNA. A total of roughly 140,000 clones appear in this sample, about two thirds of them only once. 36% of the sample is held by the ten biggest clonotypes.

This chain joins TRBV19 to TRBJ1-1, with 10 central nucleotides matching TRBD1. The sequenced sample consisted of CD8+ T cells sorted from blood. The receptor was isolated from a human donor in good health. The DNA sequence reads TGTGCCAGTAGTTTTCGGACAGGGGGGGTGAACACTGAAGCTTTCTTT. It encodes CASSFRTGGVNTEAFF.